Listed here are 30 T cell receptor beta chains from one sample, sequenced in a study of vaccination effects on CD4 cells after COVID-19. Profiling relied on immunoSEQ multiplex PCR, and the TCRdb table lists in-frame clones only, not all of them. Among tens of thousands of clones listed, about 72% were seen once. Sequencing was preceded by expansion of antigen-specific CD4+ T cells with viral peptide pools in the ViraFEST assay. Scientists isolated CD4+ T cells after a roughly ten-day culture period ended. The person acquired a PCR-confirmed SARS-CoV-2 infection between March and December 2020. These receptors' targets are unknown. Material: CD4+ T cells from PBMCs cultured with a peptide pool, obtained before COVID-19 vaccination. The receptor set was obtained from a human donor who had a prior SARS-CoV-2 infection.

This chain connects TRBV21-1 to TRBJ1-4. TRBV21-1 counts as a pseudogene. This CDR3 spans 15 amino acids. The CDR3 region is CASSKDKVLNEKLFF. DNA for the CDR3: TGTGCCAGCAGCAAAGATAAGGTCTTGAATGAAAAACTGTTTTTT.

The V and J genes are TRBV7-9 and TRBJ2-1; no firm D call. CDR3 length: 17 residues. The germline CDR1 and CDR2 sequences are SEHNR and FQNEAQ (reference sequence). The V end was cut by 2 bases, the J end by 4 bases, with 18 bases between. CDR3 DNA sequence: TGTGCCAGCAGCTTAATAGATGGGCCAGTCGAGTACAATGAGCAGTTCTTC. It translates to CASSLIDGPVEYNEQFF.

This clone has only one observation. This chain links TRBV2 with TRBJ1-5; the D is unclear. V was trimmed by 3 bases and J by 12 bases, leaving 9 bases between them. Germline V gene data show CDR1 as SNHLY and CDR2 as FYNNEI. The CDR3 sequence is 11 residues long. The CDR3 spells CASSEMGGQHF. The CDR3 DNA reads TGTGCCAGCAGTGAGATGGGCGGCCAGCATTTT.

This clone was counted a few times. The rearrangement uses TRBV3-1 (or the pseudogene TRBV3-2) and TRBJ2-1, with D possibly being TRBD2 (6 bases). The CDR3 consists of 14 residues. CDR1 LGHDT and CDR2 YNNKEL come from the germline V gene (reference sequence). The V gene lost 1 base and the J gene lost 9 bases, with 13 bases spanning the gap. CDR3 nucleotide sequence: TGTGCCAGCAGCCAAGTCGGAGGGCGTACTGAGCAGTTCTTC. It codes for CASSQVGGRTEQFF.

The genes are TRBV4-2 and TRBJ1-1, with D perhaps TRBD1 (5 bases). CDR3 size: 15 residues. Germline V gives CDR1 LGHNA, CDR2 YNFKEQ. V dropped 0 bases and J dropped 3 bases, with 11 bases sitting between them. CDR3 sequence reads: CASSQEGQGDTEAFF. In DNA form, the CDR3 reads TGTGCCAGCAGCCAAGAGGGGCAGGGCGACACTGAAGCTTTCTTT.

The chain couples TRBV11-3 to TRBJ1-1; D gene ambiguous. CDR3 size: 11 residues. CDR1 is SGHNT and CDR2 is YENEEA in the germline V gene. V was shortened by 3 bases and J by 1 base, with 0 bases between the two germline ends. CDR3 coding DNA: TGTGCCAGCAGCTTGAACACTGAAGCTTTCTTT. Amino acid sequence: CASSLNTEAFF.

The chain joins TRBV5-1 to TRBJ2-2; TRBD1 matches 7 bases. In germline, CDR1 is SGHRS, CDR2 YFSETQ. The V segment lost 1 base and the J segment 7 bases; nucleotides outside the gene matches: 7. The CDR3 runs 15 residues. In DNA, the CDR3 is TGCGCCAGCAGCTTGTTAGGACAGGCGGGCGGGGAGCTGTTTTTT. This gives the protein CASSLLGQAGGELFF.

This clone was detected a few times. This chain uses TRBV9 with TRBJ1-6; D gene ambiguous. The germline gives CDR1 SGDLS, CDR2 YYNGEE. The CDR3 extends over 14 amino acids. V was pared by 0 bases and J by 8 bases, with 9 bases between. The CDR3 coding sequence is TGTGCCAGCAGCGTAGCGGGGATACATTCACCCCTCCACTTT. This encodes CASSVAGIHSPLHF.

The rearrangement uses TRBV30 and TRBJ2-7; D uncertain. V lost 3 bases and J lost 0, with 9 bases in between. This CDR3 contains 13 residues. Germline lookup yields CDR1 GTSNPN and CDR2 SVGIG (reference sequence). The CDR3 protein is CAWSYENSYEQYF. The CDR3 bases are TGTGCCTGGAGCTACGAGAACTCCTACGAGCAGTACTTC.

The gene calls are TRBV5-4 and TRBJ2-7, with TRBD2 identical over 7 bases. This CDR3 is 16 amino acids long. V shed 3 bases, J shed 6 bases, and the junction held 15 bases outside the gene matches. The germline gives CDR1 SGHNT, CDR2 YYREEE (reference sequence). This CDR3 is CASSWGAGDAGLEQYF. CDR3 DNA: TGTGCCAGCAGCTGGGGTGCGGGGGACGCGGGACTCGAGCAGTACTTC.

This clone was recorded a few times. V usage is TRBV4-2 and J usage is TRBJ2-1; 11 nucleotides match TRBD2. CDR3 length: 16 residues. The V segment lost 0 bases and the J segment 7 bases; nucleotides outside the gene matches: 5. CDR1 and CDR2 from the germline V gene are LGHNA and YNFKEQ. CDR3 in amino acids: CASSQDLAGGWNEQFF. The CDR3 DNA reads as TGTGCCAGCAGCCAAGACTTAGCGGGAGGGTGGAATGAGCAGTTCTTC.

The rearrangement uses TRBV2 and TRBJ2-7; D might be TRBD1 or TRBD2, each matching 5 bases. Trimming took off 5 bases at V and 11 bases at J, with 22 bases between the two ends. The length of the CDR3 is 14 residues. CDR1 is SNHLY and CDR2 is FYNNEI in the germline V gene. The CDR3 region is CASSKNRDGFPKYF. For the CDR3, the DNA is TGTGCCAGCAGTAAAAACCGGGACGGCTTTCCCAAGTACTTC.

The V and J genes are TRBV3-1 (or the pseudogene TRBV3-2) and TRBJ2-6; no clear D gene. This CDR3 is 13 amino acids long. The germline V gene encodes CDR1 LGHDT and CDR2 YNNKEL (reference sequence). V was pared by 6 bases and J by 0 bases, with 3 bases between. This CDR3 is CASRPSGANVLTF. CDR3 DNA: TGTGCCAGCAGGCCCTCTGGGGCCAACGTCCTGACTTTC.

This chain links TRBV5-1 with TRBJ2-1; 7 bases match TRBD2. The CDR3 consists of 14 residues. Trimming cost V 2 bases and J 6 bases; bases outside gene matches: 5. CDR1 and CDR2 (germline): SGHRS, YFSETQ. The CDR3 spells CASSFGGSPNEQFF. As DNA, the CDR3 is TGCGCCAGCAGCTTTGGCGGGAGCCCCAATGAGCAGTTCTTC. Complete variable domain (other parts from reference TRBV5-1 and TRBJ2-1): KAGVTQTPRYLIKTRGQQVTLSCSPISGHRSVSWYQQTPGQGLQFLFEYFSETQRNKGNFPGRFSGRQFSNSRSEMNVSTLELGDSALYLCASSFGGSPNEQFFGPGTRLTVL.

V gene TRBV27 combines with J gene TRBJ2-1; 10 positions match TRBD2. The length of the CDR3 is 16 residues. The junction had 6 bases not matched to a gene; V was cut back by 3 bases and J by 4 bases. Germline CDR1 MNHEY, CDR2 SMNVEV (reference sequence). CDR3 protein: CASSFAGLAEYNEQFF. CDR3 coding DNA: TGTGCCAGCAGTTTCGCCGGACTAGCGGAATACAATGAGCAGTTCTTC.

The V and J genes are TRBV13 and TRBJ2-7; TRBD1 is a possible D gene (6 bases). V was trimmed by 0 bases and J by 6 bases, leaving 12 bases between them. The CDR3 runs to 14 residues. CDR1 is PRHDT, CDR2 FYEKMQ, per germline (reference sequence). CDR3 region: CASSLGGRGGEQYF. The CDR3 DNA is TGTGCCAGCAGCTTAGGGGGCAGGGGTGGCGAGCAGTACTTC.

This chain links TRBV7-9 with TRBJ1-3; D ambiguous. Germline CDR1 is SEHNR and CDR2 is FQNEAQ (reference sequence). This CDR3 has 18 amino acids. The V and J ends lost 1 base and 0 bases respectively, with 16 bases between them. CDR3: CASSLGLDLQRSGNTIYF. In nucleotides, the CDR3 is TGTGCCAGCAGCTTAGGTTTAGACCTACAGCGCTCTGGAAACACCATATATTTT. Filled out from reference TRBV7-9 and TRBJ1-3, the complete variable domain reads DTGVSQNPRHKITKRGQNVTFRCDPISEHNRLYWYRQTLGQGPEFLTYFQNEAQLEKSRLLSDRFSAERPKGSFSTLEIQRTEQGDSAMYLCASSLGLDLQRSGNTIYFGEGSWLTVV.

The chain carries TRBV15 and TRBJ2-7, with D possibly being TRBD1 or TRBD2 (5 bases each). This CDR3 spans 16 amino acids. Germline V gives CDR1 LNHNV, CDR2 YYDKDF (reference sequence). The germline V and J ends were trimmed by 4 bases and 0 bases, with 16 bases remaining between them. This CDR3 reads CATSKLLGVSSYEQYF. CDR3 sequence (DNA): TGTGCCACCAGCAAACTTTTGGGGGTGAGCTCCTACGAGCAGTACTTC.

The chain couples TRBV7-4 to TRBJ2-7; no reliable D call. This CDR3 is built from 14 residues. Germline CDR1 SGHVT, CDR2 SQSDAQ. V lost 6 bases, J lost 3 bases, and 15 bases lay in between. The CDR3, as DNA: TGTGCCAGCAGTCCAAACGGGCCCTACTACGAGCAGTACTTC. It yields the protein CASSPNGPYYEQYF.

This clone was counted between two and nine times. This sequence joins TRBV7-2 and TRBJ2-7; no clear D gene. The CDR3 sequence is 15 residues long. The ends were cut back, 1 base at V and 3 bases at J, with 13 bases in the middle. Germline CDR1 SGHTA, CDR2 FQGNSA. In DNA form, the CDR3 reads TGTGCCAGCAGCTTAGAGTACTGGCAGGACTACGAGCAGTACTTC. Its translation is CASSLEYWQDYEQYF.

The CDR3 here is CASTLGQGNTIYF. The DNA for the CDR3 is TGTGCCAGCACCCTAGGGCAGGGAAACACCATATATTTT. The rearrangement links TRBV6-5 to TRBJ1-3; no definite D call. V was pared by 7 bases and J by 4 bases, with 11 bases between. This CDR3 spans 13 amino acids. Germline CDR1 and CDR2: MNHEY and SVGAGI.

The chain links TRBV4-2 to TRBJ2-5, with D uncertain. Trimming left V 4 bases short and J 5 bases short, with 11 bases between. CDR1 is LGHNA and CDR2 is YNFKEQ in the germline V gene. The CDR3 sequence is 13 residues long. In DNA, the CDR3 is TGTGCCAGCAGCCGGGCTAGTGTGGAGACCCAGTACTTC. Amino acids: CASSRASVETQYF.

The chain couples TRBV20-1 to TRBJ2-5; D unclear. The CDR3 is made up of 13 amino acids. V shed 3 bases and J shed 13 bases, with 21 bases lying between them. CDR1 and CDR2 from the germline V gene are DFQATT and SNEGSKA (reference sequence). In DNA, the CDR3 is TGCAGTGCTAGTGGCCTACAAACCGGGCTGGGGTACTTC. This codes for CSASGLQTGLGYF.

The V and J genes are TRBV19 and TRBJ2-1; 13 bases are shared with TRBD2. The CDR3 contains 16 residues. Germline assignment: CDR1 LNHDA and CDR2 SQIVND (reference sequence). J was trimmed by 4 bases and V by 5 bases; bases with no gene match: 5. The CDR3 region is CASSFWTSGGYNEQFF. CDR3 nucleotide sequence: TGTGCCAGTAGTTTCTGGACTAGCGGGGGTTACAATGAGCAGTTCTTC.

V and J are TRBV4-1 and TRBJ1-5, with D maybe TRBD1 (5 bases). This CDR3 is 15 amino acids long. V was clipped by 2 bases and J by 1 base, with 9 bases between them. The germline V gene has CDR1 MGHRA and CDR2 YSYEKL. Here the CDR3 DNA reads TGCGCCAGCAGCCAATTCCGGGACAGCAATCAGCCCCAGCATTTT. Encoded protein: CASSQFRDSNQPQHF.

The chain uses TRBV15 and TRBJ1-2; D is unclear. Germline V gene data show CDR1 as LNHNV and CDR2 as YYDKDF (reference sequence). CDR3 length: 13 residues. V was cut by 1 base and J by 1 base, with 4 bases left in between. CDR3 coding DNA: TGTGCCACCAGCAGAGCGCTTAACTATGGCTACACCTTC. As protein: CATSRALNYGYTF.

This clone was detected only a few times. CDR3: CASSVGGLAGRTQYF. Here the CDR3 DNA reads TGTGCCAGCAGCGTAGGGGGACTAGCGGGAAGAACGCAGTATTTT. The chain joins TRBV9 to TRBJ2-3, with 13 bases matching TRBD2. CDR1 SGDLS and CDR2 YYNGEE come from the germline V gene. V gave up 0 bases and J gave up 9 bases; unmatched junction bases: 4. This CDR3 comprises 15 residues.

In this sample, this clone turned up once. This chain uses TRBV2 with TRBJ2-7; D unresolved. V shed 7 bases and J shed 3 bases, with 10 bases lying between them. Per the germline V gene, CDR1 is SNHLY and CDR2 is FYNNEI. The CDR3 extends over 12 amino acids. The CDR3 bases are TGTGCCAGCAACCTGGGGAACTACGAGCAGTACTTC. As protein: CASNLGNYEQYF.

A single count supports this clone. This sequence joins TRBV9 and TRBJ2-3; 8 positions agree with TRBD1. The CDR3 has 15 residues. Trimming cost V 3 bases and J 3 bases; bases outside gene matches: 6. Germline values: CDR1 SGDLS, CDR2 YYNGEE. The CDR3 sequence: CASSGRGPVTDTQYF. The CDR3 nucleotides are TGTGCCAGCAGCGGCAGGGGGCCGGTAACAGATACGCAGTATTTT.

The J gene is TRBJ2-7, the V gene TRBV6-1, with unresolved D. The CDR3 has 14 amino acids. Germline V CDR1 and CDR2: MNHNS, SASEGT. V dropped 2 bases and J dropped 2 bases, with 10 bases sitting between them. In DNA, the CDR3 is TGTGCCAGCAGTGAAATGACTTCGGCCTACGAGCAGTACTTC. This codes for CASSEMTSAYEQYF.